The 25 T cell receptor beta chains given below trace back to one sample, sequenced in a study of blood T cell repertoires in COVID-19. Sequencing was performed with immunoSEQ multiplex PCR; in TCRdb, only in-frame clones are kept and a portion is missing. The table lists 35,000 to 45,000 clones, 70% to 90% of them singletons, with about 2.4% in the top ten. Sequencing was done on a sample of peripheral blood. The source of these receptors is a human donor in a cohort sampled during active COVID-19.

V usage is TRBV6-1 and J usage is TRBJ1-4; TRBD1 is a possible D gene (5 bases). Looked up from germline, CDR1 is MNHNS and CDR2 is SASEGT. Trimming cost V 0 bases and J 4 bases, with 18 bases left between them. The CDR3 sequence is 18 residues long. CDR3 bases: TGTGCCAGCAGTGAAGCGCTGGCAGGGCTTAACTATAATGAAAAACTGTTTTTT. This translates into CASSEALAGLNYNEKLFF.

This chain joins TRBV11-3 and TRBJ2-5; D is unclear. V was cut by 2 bases and J by 2 bases, with 15 bases left in between. CDR1 and CDR2 from the germline V gene are SGHNT and YENEEA. The CDR3 is made up of 16 amino acids. Here the CDR3 DNA reads TGTGCCAGCAGCTTACCCCCCTGGGTACAGCAAGAGACCCAGTACTTC. Translated, it gives CASSLPPWVQQETQYF.

Here the CDR3 reads CASSMPARRGVNTGELFF. The CDR3 nucleotides read TGTGCCAGTAGTATGCCCGCTCGACGGGGGGTAAACACCGGGGAGCTGTTTTTT. The chain is built from TRBV19 and TRBJ2-2; 7 bases match TRBD2. Germline assignment: CDR1 LNHDA and CDR2 SQIVND (reference sequence). V was clipped by 3 bases and J by 2 bases; unmatched bases: 12. The CDR3 length is 18 residues.

V usage is TRBV5-8 and J usage is TRBJ1-1; 7 nucleotides agree with TRBD1. From germline, CDR1 is SGHTS and CDR2 YDEGEE. The CDR3 loop spans 17 amino acids. With V trimmed by 4 bases and J by 1 base, 13 bases remained unmatched. CDR3 bases: TGTGCCAGCAGCAATGGGTTTTCAGGGGGTTCGAACACTGAAGCTTTCTTT. It is translated as CASSNGFSGGSNTEAFF.

V is TRBV27 and J is TRBJ1-1; 7 bases agree with TRBD1. Trimming at V came to 5 bases and at J to 0 bases, leaving 6 bases not matched to a gene. The CDR3 loop spans 15 amino acids. Germline V CDR1 and CDR2: MNHEY, SMNVEV (reference sequence). The CDR3 nucleotides read TGTGCCAGCAGTCCCCGACAGGGAATGAACACTGAAGCTTTCTTT. Its translation: CASSPRQGMNTEAFF.

CDR3 protein: CASSPGGGAETQYF. The DNA for the CDR3 is TGTGCCAGCAGCCCGGGAGGGGGGGCCGAGACCCAGTACTTC. The chain is built from TRBV7-2 and TRBJ2-5; 8 nucleotides agree with TRBD2. Trimming at V came to 5 bases and at J to 5 bases, leaving 7 bases not matched to a gene. The CDR3 consists of 14 residues. Germline V gives CDR1 SGHTA, CDR2 FQGNSA.

This chain connects TRBV7-9 to TRBJ2-6; 7 bases fit TRBD2. The V gene's germline CDR1 is SEHNR and CDR2 FQNEAQ (reference sequence). Unmatched junction bases numbered 12, after V lost 4 bases and J lost 0 bases. The CDR3 has 19 amino acids. The CDR3 here is CASSWGQAGDLSGANVLTF. CDR3 DNA: TGTGCCAGCAGCTGGGGTCAGGCGGGGGACCTCTCTGGGGCCAACGTCCTGACTTTC.

The rearrangement joins TRBV10-1 to TRBJ2-5; D is perhaps TRBD2 (6 bases). The CDR3 runs to 13 residues. Trimming removed 4 bases from V and 4 bases from J, with 10 bases in between. Germline V CDR1 and CDR2: WNHNN, SYGVQD (reference sequence). Here the CDR3 reads CASSVGGRETQYF. The CDR3 DNA sequence: TGCGCCAGCAGTGTGGGGGGAAGAGAGACCCAGTACTTC.

The chain recombines TRBV30 with TRBJ2-2, with D perhaps matching TRBD2 (5 bases). Trimming took off 0 bases at V and 5 bases at J, with 7 bases between the two ends. Germline CDR1 is GTSNPN and CDR2 is SVGIG (reference sequence). There are 13 residues in the CDR3. The CDR3 nucleotides read TGTGCCTGGAGTGTATCGGGGACCGGGGAGCTGTTTTTT. Translation: CAWSVSGTGELFF. Supplemented by reference TRBV30 and TRBJ2-2, the full variable domain reads SQTIHQWPATLVQPVGSPLSLECTVEGTSNPNLYWYRQAAGRGLQLLFYSVGIGQISSEVPQNLSASRPQDRQFILSSKKLLLSDSGFYLCAWSVSGTGELFFGEGSRLTVL.

The chain employs TRBV6-5 and TRBJ2-2; TRBD2 agrees at 7 bases. Losses at the gene ends were 10 bases for V and 1 base for J; bases not matched to a gene: 6. Germline CDR1 and CDR2: MNHEY and SVGAGI. CDR3 length equals 14 residues. The CDR3 DNA follows: TGTGCCACCCTCCGGACTAGGAACACCGGGGAGCTGTTTTTT. Its protein product is CATLRTRNTGELFF.

V and J are TRBV19 and TRBJ2-1, with D possibly TRBD2 on 6 matching bases. The germline gives CDR1 LNHDA, CDR2 SQIVND (reference sequence). The CDR3 covers 15 residues. V was trimmed by 3 bases and J by 1 base, leaving 10 bases between them. The CDR3 DNA reads TGTGCCAGTAGTATTGCGGGGCCATCCTACAATGAGCAGTTCTTC. It specifies CASSIAGPSYNEQFF.

V gene TRBV2 combines with J gene TRBJ2-1; 9 bases map to TRBD2. The CDR3 runs 12 residues. Trimming removed 11 bases from V and 9 bases from J; junction bases left unmatched: 8. The germline gives CDR1 SNHLY, CDR2 FYNNEI. The CDR3 region has the DNA TGTGCCTCCATGCGGGGGGGCACTGAGCAGTTCTTC. Encoded protein: CASMRGGTEQFF. Complete variable domain (other parts from reference TRBV2 and TRBJ2-1): EPEVTQTPSHQVTQMGQEVILRCVPISNHLYFYWYRQILGQKVEFLVSFYNNEISEKSEIFDDQFSVERPDGSNFTLKIRSTKLEDSAMYFCASMRGGTEQFFGPGTRLTVL.

V gene TRBV30 combines with J gene TRBJ1-1, with D possibly being TRBD1 (5 bases). V lost 3 bases and J lost 1, with 15 bases in between. The CDR3 is 15 amino acids. Germline V CDR1 and CDR2: GTSNPN, SVGIG (reference sequence). The CDR3 sequence: CAWSRGGYQNTEAFF. The DNA of the CDR3 is TGTGCCTGGAGCCGGGGGGGGTATCAGAACACTGAAGCTTTCTTT.

In its sample, this clone was seen a few times. V and J are TRBV21-1 and TRBJ1-1; the DNA was not compared with TRBD1, the D call given in the table. TRBV21-1 is deemed a pseudogene. The length of the CDR3 is 19 residues. The CDR3: CASSANPADRVSRRTEAFF. The CDR3 DNA reads as TGTGCCAGCAGCGCCAACCCCGCGGACAGGGTGTCACGGAGGACTGAAGCTTTCTTT.

This chain links TRBV5-4 with TRBJ2-3, with D perhaps TRBD2 (6 bases). V was pared by 2 bases and J by 6 bases, with 13 bases between. Germline-derived CDR1 and CDR2 are SGHNT and YYREEE (reference sequence). This CDR3 has 14 amino acids. Here the CDR3 DNA reads TGTGCCAGCAGCTTTGACCCTGGGGGGGATACGCAGTATTTT. It is translated as CASSFDPGGDTQYF.

The chain has TRBV11-2 and TRBJ1-1; D may be TRBD1 (6 bases). V dropped 1 base and J dropped 1 base, with 16 bases sitting between them. The germline V gene has CDR1 SGHAT and CDR2 FQNNGV. The CDR3 contains 17 residues. The CDR3 sequence is CASSLGQGPGANTEAFF. Here the CDR3 DNA reads TGTGCCAGCAGCTTAGGTCAAGGGCCAGGGGCGAACACTGAAGCTTTCTTT.

The chain uses TRBV7-8 and TRBJ1-1; 8 bases are shared with TRBD1. This CDR3 is 12 amino acids long. Per germline, CDR1 SGHVS and CDR2 FQNEAQ. The trim removed 9 bases at V and 5 bases at J, leaving 5 bases unmatched. CDR3 sequence (DNA): TGTGCCAGTTCAGGGGGCGTTACTGAAGCTTTCTTT. Translating gives CASSGGVTEAFF. Drawing the rest from reference TRBV7-8 and TRBJ1-1, the complete variable domain is GAGVSQSPRYKVAKRGQDVALRCDPISGHVSLFWYQQALGQGPEFLTYFQNEAQLDKSGLPSDRFFAERPEGSVSTLKIQRTQQEDSAVYLCASSGGVTEAFFGQGTRLTVV.

The chain joins TRBV20-1 to TRBJ2-1; perhaps TRBD2 as D (5 bases). CDR1 is DFQATT, CDR2 SNEGSKA, per germline (reference sequence). With 0 bases removed from V and 10 bases from J, the gap between germline ends came to 7 bases. This CDR3 has 11 amino acids. The CDR3 spells CSARDAGEQFF. CDR3 in DNA: TGCAGTGCTAGAGATGCGGGCGAGCAGTTCTTC.

The genes are TRBV6-6 and TRBJ2-1, with D unclear. There are 12 residues in the CDR3. Trimming stripped 0 bases from V and 7 bases from J, with 4 bases between. Looked up from germline, CDR1 is MNHNY and CDR2 is SVGAGI (reference sequence). The CDR3 loop reads CASSYSGNEQFF. CDR3 coding DNA: TGTGCCAGCAGTTACTCCGGGAATGAGCAGTTCTTC.

The chain joins TRBV9 to TRBJ2-3, with a possible D match to TRBD2 (5 bases). Germline values: CDR1 SGDLS, CDR2 YYNGEE. V was pared by 4 bases and J by 4 bases, with 19 bases between. This CDR3 has 16 amino acids. Written as DNA, the CDR3 is TGTGCCAGCAGCCTCCCGAGGGATGTGTGGGCAGATACGCAGTATTTT. Residues: CASSLPRDVWADTQYF.

The rearrangement joins TRBV7-3 to TRBJ2-5, with 16 bases matching TRBD2. This CDR3 is 16 amino acids long. J gave up 9 bases and V 5 bases, and 9 bases lay outside the gene matches. In germline, CDR1 is SGHTA, CDR2 FQGTGA. DNA of the CDR3: TGTGCCAGCAGCCCAACCGGGACTAGCGGGGGGGCTGCCCAGTACTTC. It yields the protein CASSPTGTSGGAAQYF.

V is TRBV5-5 and J is TRBJ1-1; the D gene is possibly TRBD1 (5 bases). Per the germline V gene, CDR1 is SGHKS and CDR2 is YYEKEE (reference sequence). This CDR3 region has 15 residues. V lost 4 bases and J lost 1, with 14 bases in between. CDR3 DNA: TGTGCCAGCAGCCCCCACCTAACAGGGAACACTGAAGCTTTCTTT. It yields the protein CASSPHLTGNTEAFF.

J is TRBJ2-7 and V is TRBV6-5; 9 nucleotides match TRBD1. The CDR3 is made up of 14 amino acids. The J segment lost 3 bases and the V segment lost 8 bases, leaving 8 bases of the junction unmatched. Per the germline V gene, CDR1 is MNHEY and CDR2 is SVGAGI. CDR3 nucleotide sequence: TGTGCCAGCGCGAGACCGGGACAGGGCTACGAGCAGTACTTC. Translating it yields CASARPGQGYEQYF.

V and J are TRBV15 and TRBJ2-7, with 12 nucleotides matching TRBD1. Germline CDR1 LNHNV, CDR2 YYDKDF (reference sequence). The length of the CDR3 is 15 residues. Losses at the gene ends were 1 base for V and 6 bases for J; bases not matched to a gene: 4. The CDR3: CATSRGGTGGFEQYF. The DNA for the CDR3 is TGTGCCACCAGCAGAGGCGGGACAGGGGGCTTCGAGCAGTACTTC.

The CDR3 bases are TGTGCCAGCAGCCCGCTAGCGTCCTACGAGCAGTACTTC. Translated: CASSPLASYEQYF. The rearrangement joins TRBV7-9 to TRBJ2-7, with D perhaps TRBD2 (6 bases). The CDR3 extends over 13 amino acids. Trimming shortened V by 5 bases and J by 1 base, and 9 bases separated the two germline ends. CDR1 is SEHNR and CDR2 is FQNEAQ in the germline V gene (reference sequence). The variable domain in full, completed from reference TRBV7-9 and TRBJ2-7, reads DTGVSQNPRHKITKRGQNVTFRCDPISEHNRLYWYRQTLGQGPEFLTYFQNEAQLEKSRLLSDRFSAERPKGSFSTLEIQRTEQGDSAMYLCASSPLASYEQYFGPGTRLTVT.